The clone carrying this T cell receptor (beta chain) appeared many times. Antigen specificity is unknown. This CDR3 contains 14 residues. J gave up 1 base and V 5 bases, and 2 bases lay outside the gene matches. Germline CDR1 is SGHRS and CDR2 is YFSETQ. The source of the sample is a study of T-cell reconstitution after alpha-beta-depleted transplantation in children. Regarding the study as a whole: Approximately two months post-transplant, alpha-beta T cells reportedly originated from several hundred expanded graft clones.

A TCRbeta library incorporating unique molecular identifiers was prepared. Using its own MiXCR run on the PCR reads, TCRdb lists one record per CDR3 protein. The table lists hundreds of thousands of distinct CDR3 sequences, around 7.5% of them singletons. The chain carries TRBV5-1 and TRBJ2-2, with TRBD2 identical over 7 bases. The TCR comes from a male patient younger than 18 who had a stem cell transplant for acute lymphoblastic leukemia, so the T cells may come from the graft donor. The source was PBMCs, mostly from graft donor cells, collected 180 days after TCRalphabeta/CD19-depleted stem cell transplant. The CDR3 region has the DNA TGCGCCAGCAGTACGGGAGGGAACACCGGGGAGCTGTTTTTT. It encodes CASSTGGNTGELFF.